This T cell receptor beta chain was sequenced in a study of T cell clonotyping in hematopoietic cell transplantation. A note on this clone: The antigen remains undetermined.

Study-wide findings and caveats: After transplant, recipient diversity fell while pathologically expanded clonotypes grew through day 180. Graft donor and pretransplant recipient Inverse Simpson Index values predicted broader posttransplant TCR diversity.

The V end was cut by 4 bases, the J end by 7 bases, with 10 bases between. Looked up from germline, CDR1 is SGHRS and CDR2 is YFSETQ. The length of the CDR3 is 12 residues. Measured with immunoSEQ multiplex PCR; TCRdb has only the in-frame clones, and not every one. The sample contains about 15,000 clones, approximately 85% of which appear only once. Sequences were obtained from peripheral blood mononuclear cells. J is TRBJ2-3 and V is TRBV5-1, with D unresolved. The TCR comes from a middle-aged woman in good health. Some clones in this sample may be carry-over from other donors' samples. CDR3 residues: CASSPSSNTQYF. Written as DNA, the CDR3 is TGCGCCAGCAGCCCCTCCTCAAATACGCAGTATTTT. The full variable domain, rest sourced from reference TRBV5-1 and TRBJ2-3, is KAGVTQTPRYLIKTRGQQVTLSCSPISGHRSVSWYQQTPGQGLQFLFEYFSETQRNKGNFPGRFSGRQFSNSRSEMNVSTLELGDSALYLCASSPSSNTQYFGPGTRLTVL.